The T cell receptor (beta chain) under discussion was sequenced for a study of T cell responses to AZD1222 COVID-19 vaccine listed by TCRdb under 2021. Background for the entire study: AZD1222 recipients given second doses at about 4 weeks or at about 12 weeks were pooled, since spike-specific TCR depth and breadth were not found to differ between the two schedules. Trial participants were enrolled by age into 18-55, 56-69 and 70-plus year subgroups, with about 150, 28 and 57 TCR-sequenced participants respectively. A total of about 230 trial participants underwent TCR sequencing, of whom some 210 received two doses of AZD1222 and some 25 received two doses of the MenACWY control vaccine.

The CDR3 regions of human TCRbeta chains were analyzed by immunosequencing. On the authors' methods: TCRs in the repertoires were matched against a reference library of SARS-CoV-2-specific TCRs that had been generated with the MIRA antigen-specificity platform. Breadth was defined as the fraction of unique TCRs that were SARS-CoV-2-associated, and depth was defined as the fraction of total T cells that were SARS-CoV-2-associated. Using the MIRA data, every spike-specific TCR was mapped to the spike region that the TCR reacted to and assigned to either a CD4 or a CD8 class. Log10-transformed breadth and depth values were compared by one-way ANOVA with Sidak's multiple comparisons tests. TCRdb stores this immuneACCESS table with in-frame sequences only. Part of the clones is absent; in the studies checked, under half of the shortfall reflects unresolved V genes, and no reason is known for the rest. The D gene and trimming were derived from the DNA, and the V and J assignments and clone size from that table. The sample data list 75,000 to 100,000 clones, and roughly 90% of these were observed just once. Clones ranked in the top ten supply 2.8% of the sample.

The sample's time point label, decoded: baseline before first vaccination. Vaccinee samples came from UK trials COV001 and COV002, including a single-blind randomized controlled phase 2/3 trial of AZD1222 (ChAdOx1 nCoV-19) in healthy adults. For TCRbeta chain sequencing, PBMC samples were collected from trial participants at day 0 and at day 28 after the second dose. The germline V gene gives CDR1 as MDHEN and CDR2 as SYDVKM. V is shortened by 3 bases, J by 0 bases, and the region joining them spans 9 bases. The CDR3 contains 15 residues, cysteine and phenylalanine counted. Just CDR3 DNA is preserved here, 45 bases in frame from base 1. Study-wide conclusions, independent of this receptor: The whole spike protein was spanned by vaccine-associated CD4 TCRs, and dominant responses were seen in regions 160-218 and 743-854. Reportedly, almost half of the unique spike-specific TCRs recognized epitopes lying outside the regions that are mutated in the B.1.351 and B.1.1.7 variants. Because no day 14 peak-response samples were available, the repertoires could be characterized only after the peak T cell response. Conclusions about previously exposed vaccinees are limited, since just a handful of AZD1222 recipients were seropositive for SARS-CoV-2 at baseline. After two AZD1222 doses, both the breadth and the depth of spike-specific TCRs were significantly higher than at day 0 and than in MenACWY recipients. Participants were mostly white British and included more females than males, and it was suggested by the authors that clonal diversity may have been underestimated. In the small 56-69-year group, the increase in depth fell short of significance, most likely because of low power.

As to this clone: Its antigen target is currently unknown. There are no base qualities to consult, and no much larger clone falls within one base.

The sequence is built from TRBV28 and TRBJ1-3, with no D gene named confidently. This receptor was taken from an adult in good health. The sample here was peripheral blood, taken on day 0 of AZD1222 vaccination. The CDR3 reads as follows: CASSLYPGSGNTIYF. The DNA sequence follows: TGTGCCAGCAGTTTGTACCCAGGCTCTGGAAACACCATATATTTT.